This T cell receptor beta chain was found in a study of blood T cell repertoires in COVID-19. Study overall: Samples of COVID-19 (acute and convalescent) were obtained from the United States, Italy and Spain. The cDNA or gDNA used as material had been derived from T cells, B-cell-depleted T cells, or PBMCs.

Authors' methods: Reference gene primers were amplified, and this amplification served to estimate nucleated cell counts. Produced via immunoSEQ multiplex PCR; TCRdb's table is partial and in-frame only. V and J calls and clone size follow that table, whereas D and trimming were derived from the DNA. In the table there are around 70,000 clones, 60% to 85% of which are singletons. This sequence was found in a man aged 65 to 79 with acute or convalescent COVID-19. Specimen: peripheral blood.

CDR3 in amino acids: CASSPGVGTEAFF. The CDR3 coding sequence is TGTGCCAGCAGCCCAGGGGTAGGAACTGAAGCTTTCTTT. The gene calls are TRBV3-1 (or the pseudogene TRBV3-2) and TRBJ1-1; the D gene is possibly TRBD1 (6 bases). Deletions cut 4 bases from V and 5 bases from J, with 11 bases between. Per germline, CDR1 LGHDT and CDR2 YNNKEL (reference sequence). CDR3 size: 13 residues.